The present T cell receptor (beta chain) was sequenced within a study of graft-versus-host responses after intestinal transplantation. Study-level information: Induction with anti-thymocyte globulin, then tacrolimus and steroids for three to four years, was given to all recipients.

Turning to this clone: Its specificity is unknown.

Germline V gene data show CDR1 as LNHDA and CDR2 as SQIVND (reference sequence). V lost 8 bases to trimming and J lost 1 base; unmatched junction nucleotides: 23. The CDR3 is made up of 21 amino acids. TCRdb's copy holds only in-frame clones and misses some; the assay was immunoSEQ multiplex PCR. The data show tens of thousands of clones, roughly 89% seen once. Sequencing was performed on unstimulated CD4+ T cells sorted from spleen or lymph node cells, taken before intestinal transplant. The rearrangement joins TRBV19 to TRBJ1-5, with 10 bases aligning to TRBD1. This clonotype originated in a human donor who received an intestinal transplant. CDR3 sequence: CASGRDRGATPIIASNQPQHF. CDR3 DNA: TGTGCCAGTGGCCGGGACAGGGGTGCTACTCCTATCATCGCGAGCAATCAGCCCCAGCATTTT.